This is a list of T cell receptor beta chains from one sample in a study of CD8 T cells in ankylosing spondylitis. One entry per CDR3 protein results from TCRdb running MiXCR on the 5' RACE reads. Here the sample spans around 140,000 distinct CDR3 sequences, 17% being singletons. Specimen: blood, either unsorted or a sorted T cell fraction (not recorded which). The receptors originated from a male donor with ankylosing spondylitis. The CDR3 runs from the conserved cysteine through the conserved F or W. D genes are given only for firm matches. Clone size is given for some rows only: seen once, a few or many times, or a class if the clone is expanded.

V	length	D	J	size	CDR3	DNA
TRBV7-9	14	.	TRBJ1-1	.	CASSLAGAGTEAFF	TGTGCCAGCAGCTTAGCAGGGGCTGGGACTGAAGCTTTCTTT
TRBV12-3/TRBV12-4	13	.	TRBJ2-4	.	CASRMGGADIQYF	TGTGCCAGCCGTATGGGGGGGGCCGACATTCAGTACTTC
TRBV6-1	14	.	TRBJ1-6	few	CASRRVESDSPLHF	TGTGCCAGCAGAAGGGTCGAGAGCGATTCACCCCTCCACTTT
TRBV18	13	.	TRBJ1-5	.	CASSLPGNQPQHF	TGTGCCAGCTCTCTACCCGGGAATCAGCCCCAGCATTTT
TRBV6-1	15	.	TRBJ2-1	.	CASSSVAVSYNEQFF	TGTGCCAGCAGCAGCGTAGCGGTGTCCTACAATGAGCAGTTCTTC
TRBV5-1	16	.	TRBJ2-6	few	CASSSPGDSGANVLTF	TGCGCCAGCAGCTCTCCGGGGGACTCTGGGGCCAACGTCCTGACTTTC
TRBV14	18	TRBD1	TRBJ2-3	few	CASSFHLTGRGFEDTQYF	TGTGCCAGCAGCTTCCACTTGACAGGGCGAGGGTTCGAAGATACGCAGTATTTT
TRBV7-3	15	.	TRBJ2-3	few	CASSVGGASTDTQYF	TGTGCCAGCAGCGTGGGGGGGGCGAGCACAGATACGCAGTATTTT
TRBV5-1	16	TRBD2	TRBJ2-7	.	CASSTTFGGTSYEQYF	TGCGCCAGCAGCACCACCTTCGGGGGGACCTCCTACGAGCAGTACTTC
TRBV10-3	14	TRBD1	TRBJ2-3	few	CAITGTGGLDTQYF	TGTGCCATCACCGGGACAGGGGGCCTAGATACGCAGTATTTT
TRBV30	15	.	TRBJ1-2	few	CAWRIRDPSNYGYTF	TGTGCCTGGAGAATCCGGGACCCCTCTAACTATGGCTACACCTTC
TRBV19	15	.	TRBJ2-1	few	CASSKRQASYNEQFF	TGTGCCAGTAGTAAGCGGCAGGCCTCCTACAATGAGCAGTTCTTC
TRBV12-3/TRBV12-4	14	.	TRBJ1-1	few	CANSLTFGNTEAFF	TGTGCCAACAGTTTAACATTTGGTAACACTGAAGCTTTCTTT
TRBV19	13	.	TRBJ1-1	few	CASISYGNTEAFF	TGTGCCAGTATTTCTTACGGGAACACTGAAGCTTTCTTT
TRBV7-9	12	.	TRBJ2-7	few	CASSQWTLEQYF	TGTGCCAGCAGCCAATGGACGCTCGAGCAGTACTTC
TRBV28	15	TRBD2	TRBJ2-5	many	CASSLGLAGRETQYF	TGTGCCAGCAGTTTAGGTCTAGCGGGAAGGGAGACCCAGTACTTC
TRBV4-1	14	TRBD2	TRBJ2-7	.	CASRLAGGLYEQYF	TGCGCCAGCAGACTAGCGGGAGGCCTCTACGAGCAGTACTTC
TRBV5-6	15	.	TRBJ2-2	few	CASSLGQGGTGELFF	TGTGCCAGCAGCTTGGGCCAGGGAGGTACCGGGGAGCTGTTTTTT
TRBV5-1	14	.	TRBJ2-6	.	CASSPGSGANVLTF	TGCGCCAGCAGCCCGGGCTCTGGGGCCAACGTCCTGACTTTC
TRBV27	15	TRBD2	TRBJ2-1	.	CASSPGLAGVGEQFF	TGTGCCAGCAGTCCTGGACTAGCGGGAGTCGGTGAGCAGTTCTTC
TRBV19	16	.	TRBJ2-3	.	CASRSGTSAWPDTQYF	TGTGCCAGTAGATCGGGGACCTCCGCCTGGCCAGATACGCAGTATTTT
TRBV4-2	14	.	TRBJ1-2	.	CASSHSGINYGYTF	TGTGCCAGCAGCCATTCTGGAATTAACTATGGCTACACCTTC
TRBV11-2	17	.	TRBJ2-3	few	CASSLEGDIGSTDTQYF	TGTGCCAGCAGCTTAGAGGGGGATATCGGGAGCACAGATACGCAGTATTTT
TRBV12-5	14	.	TRBJ2-2	.	CASGEKGNTGELFF	TGTGCTAGTGGTGAAAAGGGGAACACCGGGGAGCTGTTTTTT
TRBV5-1	16	.	TRBJ2-2	few	CASSFRDNPNTGELFF	TGCGCCAGCAGCTTCCGGGACAACCCGAACACCGGGGAGCTGTTTTTT
TRBV27	12	.	TRBJ1-5	.	CASSFVGKAQHF	TGTGCCAGCAGTTTCGTAGGGAAAGCCCAGCATTTT
TRBV7-9	15	.	TRBJ2-1	.	CASKPPGSSYNEQFF	TGTGCCAGCAAACCCCCTGGAAGCTCCTACAATGAGCAGTTCTTC
TRBV12-3/TRBV12-4	18	TRBD2	TRBJ2-1	.	CASSRGGLAGSIYNEQFF	TGTGCCAGCAGCAGGGGGGGACTAGCGGGATCCATCTACAATGAGCAGTTCTTC
TRBV29-1	14	TRBD2	TRBJ2-1	many	CSVEKTSGSNEQFF	TGCAGCGTTGAAAAGACTAGCGGGAGCAATGAGCAGTTCTTC
TRBV12-3/TRBV12-4	12	TRBD1	TRBJ1-2	many	CASTTGGYGYTF	TGTGCCAGCACTACAGGGGGTTATGGCTACACCTTC
TRBV29-1	15	.	TRBJ2-1	many	CSVEEGLTPYNEQFF	TGCAGCGTTGAAGAGGGTTTAACCCCCTACAATGAGCAGTTCTTC
TRBV12-3/TRBV12-4	12	.	TRBJ2-7	many	CASSDSSYEQYF	TGTGCCAGCAGTGACAGCTCCTACGAGCAGTACTTC
TRBV28	15	TRBD1	TRBJ2-5	.	CASSPRDRNMETQYF	TGTGCCAGCAGCCCGCGGGACAGGAATATGGAGACCCAGTACTTC
TRBV20-1	13	.	TRBJ2-7	.	CSAAQGRRSEQYF	TGCAGTGCTGCCCAGGGGCGGAGGAGCGAGCAGTACTTC
TRBV3-1	16	.	TRBJ2-1	.	CASSQESHSIYNEQFF	TGTGCCAGCAGCCAAGAATCGCATTCTATCTACAATGAGCAGTTCTTC
TRBV11-2	14	.	TRBJ1-1	.	CASSLAESGTEAFF	TGTGCCAGCAGCTTAGCCGAAAGCGGGACTGAAGCTTTCTTT
TRBV27	12	.	TRBJ1-1	few	CASSLPNTEAFF	TGTGCCAGCAGTCTTCCGAACACTGAAGCTTTCTTT
TRBV28	14	.	TRBJ2-7	.	CASEMTNGPYEQYF	TGTGCCAGCGAAATGACGAATGGCCCCTACGAGCAGTACTTC
TRBV2	12	.	TRBJ1-1	few	CASPGRNTEAFF	TGTGCCAGCCCCGGGAGGAACACTGAAGCTTTCTTT
TRBV9	17	TRBD2	TRBJ2-7	.	CASSVGASGRLGSEQYF	TGTGCCAGCAGCGTAGGGGCTAGCGGGAGGCTGGGCTCCGAGCAGTACTTC
TRBV28	15	.	TRBJ2-2	few	CASSYGHENTGELFF	TGTGCCAGCAGTTACGGACACGAGAACACCGGGGAGCTGTTTTTT
TRBV12-3/TRBV12-4	15	TRBD1	TRBJ2-1	few	CASNPEDRGHNEQFF	TGTGCCAGTAACCCGGAGGACAGGGGGCACAATGAGCAGTTCTTC
TRBV27	14	.	TRBJ1-5	.	CASSLGLGNQPQHF	TGTGCCAGCAGTTTAGGGTTGGGCAATCAGCCCCAGCATTTT
TRBV28	16	.	TRBJ1-3	.	CASSLLAGASGNTIYF	TGTGCCAGCAGTTTATTGGCAGGAGCCTCTGGAAACACCATATATTTT
TRBV27	13	TRBD2	TRBJ2-7	few	CASSSREGYEQYF	TGTGCCAGCAGTTCCCGGGAGGGCTACGAGCAGTACTTC
TRBV5-1	15	TRBD2	TRBJ2-1	.	CASSIASGGYNEQFF	TGCGCCAGCAGCATAGCTAGCGGGGGGTACAATGAGCAGTTCTTC
TRBV7-8	18	.	TRBJ2-1	.	CASSLAPVRGNMNREQFF	TGTGCCAGCAGCTTAGCGCCGGTAAGAGGGAACATGAACCGTGAGCAGTTCTTC
TRBV25-1	17	.	TRBJ2-1	.	CASSDPWGGGSYNEQFF	TGTGCCAGCAGTGACCCCTGGGGTGGGGGCTCCTACAATGAGCAGTTCTTC
TRBV4-3	15	.	TRBJ1-2	.	CASSPEGGTNYGYTF	TGCGCCAGCAGCCCAGAGGGAGGGACTAACTATGGCTACACCTTC
TRBV7-2	15	TRBD1	TRBJ1-5	.	CASSLLDRPDQPQHF	TGTGCCAGCAGCTTACTGGACAGGCCCGACCAGCCCCAGCATTTT
TRBV7-9	15	.	TRBJ2-7	few	CASSHPGPRTHEQYF	TGTGCCAGCAGCCATCCGGGACCCAGAACACACGAGCAGTACTTC
TRBV27	16	.	TRBJ2-2	.	CASSSNLGGYTGELFF	TGTGCCAGCAGCTCCAATCTGGGGGGTTACACCGGGGAGCTGTTTTTT
TRBV5-1	15	TRBD1	TRBJ2-5	.	CASSLNRGPQETQYF	TGCGCCAGCAGCTTAAACAGGGGGCCGCAAGAGACCCAGTACTTC
TRBV20-1	16	TRBD2	TRBJ2-7	few	CSARDLAGARAYEQYF	TGCAGTGCTAGAGATTTAGCGGGAGCGAGAGCCTACGAGCAGTACTTC
TRBV6-5	16	.	TRBJ2-3	.	CASSYSDPWGTDTQYF	TGTGCCAGCAGTTACTCGGACCCCTGGGGCACAGATACGCAGTATTTT
TRBV5-6	16	.	TRBJ2-1	few	CASSLELLGGYNEQFF	TGTGCCAGCAGCTTGGAGCTCCTCGGAGGTTACAATGAGCAGTTCTTC
TRBV4-1	14	.	TRBJ2-7	.	CASSQKGGSYEQYF	TGCGCCAGCAGCCAAAAAGGGGGGTCCTACGAGCAGTACTTC